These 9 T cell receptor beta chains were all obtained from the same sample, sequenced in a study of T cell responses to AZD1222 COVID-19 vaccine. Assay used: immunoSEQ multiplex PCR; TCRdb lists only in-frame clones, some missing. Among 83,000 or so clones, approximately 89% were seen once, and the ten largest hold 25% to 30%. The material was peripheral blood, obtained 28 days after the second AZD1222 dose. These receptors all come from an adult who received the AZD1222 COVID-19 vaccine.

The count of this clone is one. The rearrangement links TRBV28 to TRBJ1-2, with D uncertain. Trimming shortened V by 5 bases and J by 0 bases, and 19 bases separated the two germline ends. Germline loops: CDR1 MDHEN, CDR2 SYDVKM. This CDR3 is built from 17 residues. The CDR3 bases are TGTGCCAGCAGTCCTTGGTCCGGGGTGGGGACTAACTATGGCTACACCTTC. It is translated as CASSPWSGVGTNYGYTF.

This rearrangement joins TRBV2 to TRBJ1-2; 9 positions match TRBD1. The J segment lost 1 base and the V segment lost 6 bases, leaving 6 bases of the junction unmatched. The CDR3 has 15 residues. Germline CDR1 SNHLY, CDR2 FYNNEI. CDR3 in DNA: TGTGCCAGCAGCTCGACGGGACAGGGTAACTATGGCTACACCTTC. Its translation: CASSSTGQGNYGYTF.

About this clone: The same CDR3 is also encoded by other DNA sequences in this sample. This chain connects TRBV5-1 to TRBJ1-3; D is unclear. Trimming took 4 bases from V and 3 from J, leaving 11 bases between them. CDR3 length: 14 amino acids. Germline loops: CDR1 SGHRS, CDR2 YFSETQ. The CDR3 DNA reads TGCGCCAGCAGCCTAGGGTCTGGTGGAAACACCATATATTTT. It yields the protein CASSLGSGGNTIYF.

The CDR3, as DNA: TGCGCCAGCAGTCGATCGCAGCGCGGTGGCTACACCTTC. Translated, it gives CASSRSQRGGYTF. This chain joins TRBV4-1 and TRBJ1-2; D unclear. Germline CDR1 and CDR2: MGHRA and YSYEKL. V dropped 6 bases and J dropped 7 bases, with 15 bases sitting between them. This CDR3 comprises 13 residues.

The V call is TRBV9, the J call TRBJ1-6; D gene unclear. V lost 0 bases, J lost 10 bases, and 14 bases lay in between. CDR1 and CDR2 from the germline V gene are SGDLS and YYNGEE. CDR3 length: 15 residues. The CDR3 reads CASSVEAGSRSPLHF. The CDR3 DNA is TGTGCCAGCAGCGTAGAGGCTGGGTCAAGGTCACCCCTCCACTTT.

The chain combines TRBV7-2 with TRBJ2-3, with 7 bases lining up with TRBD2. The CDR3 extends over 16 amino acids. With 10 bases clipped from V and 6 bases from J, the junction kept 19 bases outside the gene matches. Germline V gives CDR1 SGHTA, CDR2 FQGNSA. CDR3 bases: TGTGCCACTTCCCAAGGACCTAGCGGAGGCGAGGATACGCAGTATTTT. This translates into CATSQGPSGGEDTQYF. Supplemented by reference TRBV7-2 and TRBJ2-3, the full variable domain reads GAGVSQSPSNKVTEKGKDVELRCDPISGHTALYWYRQSLGQGLEFLIYFQGNSAPDKSGLPSDRFSAERTGGSVSTLTIQRTQQEDSAVYLCATSQGPSGGEDTQYFGPGTRLTVL.

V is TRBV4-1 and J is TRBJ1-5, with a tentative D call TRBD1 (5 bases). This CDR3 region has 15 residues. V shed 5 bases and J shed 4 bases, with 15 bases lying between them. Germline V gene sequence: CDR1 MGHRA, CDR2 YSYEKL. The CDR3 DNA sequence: TGCGCCAGCAGCTTTGGACACTACAGTAATCAGCCCCAGCATTTT. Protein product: CASSFGHYSNQPQHF.

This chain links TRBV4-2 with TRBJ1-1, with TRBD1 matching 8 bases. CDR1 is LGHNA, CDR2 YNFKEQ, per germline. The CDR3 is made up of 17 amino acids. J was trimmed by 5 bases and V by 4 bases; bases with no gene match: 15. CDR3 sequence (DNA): TGTGCCAGCAGCCCTAACAAGGGCAGGGGGCTGAGGACTGAAGCTTTCTTT. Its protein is CASSPNKGRGLRTEAFF.

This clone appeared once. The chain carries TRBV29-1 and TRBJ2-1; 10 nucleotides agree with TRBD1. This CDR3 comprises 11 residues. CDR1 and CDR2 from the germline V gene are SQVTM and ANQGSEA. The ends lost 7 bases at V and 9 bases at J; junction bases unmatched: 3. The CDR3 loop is CSGGQGLEQFF. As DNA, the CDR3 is TGCAGCGGGGGACAGGGGCTTGAGCAGTTCTTC.